The 22 T cell receptor beta chains below all came from one sample that was sequenced in a study of human T cells and chemical hapten exposure. TCRdb fed the RACE reads into MiXCR, producing one record per CDR3 protein. The table includes 96,000 or so distinct CDR3 sequences, 9.3% detected once. Time point denoted: patch test 2, 6 weeks after DPC sensitization. Treatment described: therapeutic diphenylcyclopropenone sensitization with weekly scalp DPC. Source: whole blood, taken in connection with sensitization to the hapten diphenylcyclopropenone (DPC). Receptors were obtained from a woman aged 40 to 49 with alopecia areata. Some clones in this sample may be carry-over from other donors' samples.

The table lists this clonotype with a few counts. The gene calls are TRBV5-5 and TRBJ2-3; D not resolved. This CDR3 has 15 amino acids. Germline CDR1 and CDR2: SGHKS and YYEKEE (reference sequence). V was pared by 0 bases and J by 0 bases, with 8 bases between. CDR3 loop: CASSLAISSTDTQYF. DNA of the CDR3: TGTGCCAGCAGCTTGGCAATATCCAGCACAGATACGCAGTATTTT.

The chain couples TRBV3-1 to TRBJ2-1; D assignment may be TRBD1 or TRBD2 (5 bases each). This CDR3 has 17 residues. V lost 1 base and J 8 bases, leaving 21 bases between the germline ends. Germline assignment: CDR1 LGHDT and CDR2 YNNKEL (reference sequence). The CDR3 bases are TGTGCCAGCAGCCAAGCTCGTTTCGGGGCAAGTTTAGATGAGCAGTTCTTC. It is translated as CASSQARFGASLDEQFF.

This clonotype was recorded a few times. The rearrangement uses TRBV27 and TRBJ2-1; D may be TRBD1 (7 bases). Germline assignment: CDR1 MNHEY and CDR2 SMNVEV (reference sequence). There are 16 residues in the CDR3. Trimming cost V 3 bases and J 6 bases, with 18 bases left between them. CDR3 sequence reads: CASSLETGRTPNEQFF. CDR3 sequence (DNA): TGTGCCAGCAGTTTGGAGACAGGGAGGACCCCCAATGAGCAGTTCTTC.

Turning to this clonotype: A much larger clone sits a single nucleotide away, making a read error possible. Since the CDR3 does not end with the conserved phenylalanine or tryptophan, this likely comes from a read error. The chain uses TRBV7-9 and TRBJ2-5; D gene unclear. Trimming took off 5 bases at V and 5 bases at J, with 9 bases between the two ends. The germline V gene encodes CDR1 SEHNR and CDR2 FQNEAQ (reference sequence). CDR3 length: 12 amino acids. In nucleotides, the CDR3 is TGTGCCAGCAGCCCCATCCGGGAGACCCAGTACTAC. This translates into CASSPIRETQYY.

The chain has TRBV11-2 and TRBJ2-3, with 10 positions matching TRBD2. This CDR3 is 16 amino acids long. From germline, CDR1 is SGHAT and CDR2 FQNNGV. V lost 1 base and J lost 4; bases outside the gene matches: 5. The CDR3 reads CASSLGASGSADTQYF. CDR3 sequence (DNA): TGTGCCAGCAGCTTAGGGGCTAGCGGGAGCGCAGATACGCAGTATTTT.

This clonotype was seen a few times. This chain joins TRBV6-6 and TRBJ2-5; D is unclear. Germline V gives CDR1 MNHNY, CDR2 SVGAGI (reference sequence). Trimming removed 0 bases at V and 4 bases at J, with 9 bases between. There are 14 residues in the CDR3. Here the CDR3 reads CASSYSSGSETQYF. The CDR3 DNA sequence: TGTGCCAGCAGTTACTCGTCCGGGTCAGAGACCCAGTACTTC.

This clonotype was recorded many times. The rearrangement uses TRBV14 and TRBJ1-5, with no clear D. Germline values: CDR1 SGHDN, CDR2 FVKESK. Trimming pared 0 bases from V and 3 bases from J, leaving 3 bases between. This CDR3 has 13 amino acids. The CDR3 bases are TGTGCCAGCAGCCAAGATCCCAATCAGCCCCAGCATTTT. Translation: CASSQDPNQPQHF.

This clonotype was recorded many times. Relative to the germline gene, one junction end is altered; a read error may explain this. The chain couples TRBV7-3 to TRBJ2-7; D tentatively fits TRBD1 or TRBD2 (5 bases each). Germline V CDR1 and CDR2: SGHTA, FQGTGA. This CDR3 has 13 residues. CDR3 bases: TGTGCCAGCAGCTTAACGGGGGAGTCCTTCCTCCACTTC. Amino acids: CASSLTGESFLHF.

This clonotype has a handful of counts. The chain links TRBV28 to TRBJ1-2; 8 positions match TRBD1. This CDR3 contains 14 residues. Losses at the gene ends were 2 bases for V and 8 bases for J; bases not matched to a gene: 7. Per the germline V gene, CDR1 is MDHEN and CDR2 is SYDVKM. In DNA form, the CDR3 reads TGTGCCAGCAGTTTACCCCCCGGACAGGGAGGCTACACCTTC. Protein: CASSLPPGQGGYTF.

This clonotype was seen at least ten times. V is TRBV20-1 and J is TRBJ2-5, with D unclear. Germline V CDR1 and CDR2: DFQATT, SNEGSKA (reference sequence). The V gene lost 1 base and the J gene lost 9 bases, with 18 bases spanning the gap. The CDR3 extends over 14 amino acids. CDR3 nucleotide sequence: TGCAGTGCTAGAGCGGTTGGGCCTGGGTTGGCCCAGTACTTC. Translated: CSARAVGPGLAQYF.

This clonotype was counted between two and nine times. The rearrangement joins TRBV24-1 to TRBJ2-7; 13 nucleotides match TRBD2. Germline V gene lookup returns CDR1 KGHDR and CDR2 SFDVKD. Unmatched junction bases numbered 3, after V lost 5 bases and J lost 3 bases. The length of the CDR3 is 15 residues. The CDR3 nucleotides are TGTGCCACCAGTGGGACTAGCGGGAGTATCTACGAGCAGTACTTC. Its protein is CATSGTSGSIYEQYF.

This clonotype was recorded many times. The J gene is TRBJ2-1, the V gene TRBV7-2, with 10 bases matching TRBD1. V dropped 4 bases and J dropped 2; count of bases not matched to a gene: 2. There are 15 residues in the CDR3. The germline V gene has CDR1 SGHTA and CDR2 FQGNSA. CDR3 DNA sequence: TGTGCCAGCAGCTCCGACAGGGGGCCCTACAATGAGCAGTTCTTC. Amino acid sequence: CASSSDRGPYNEQFF. The full variable domain, completed using reference TRBV7-2 and TRBJ2-1, is GAGVSQSPSNKVTEKGKDVELRCDPISGHTALYWYRQSLGQGLEFLIYFQGNSAPDKSGLPSDRFSAERTGGSVSTLTIQRTQQEDSAVYLCASSSDRGPYNEQFFGPGTRLTVL.

This sequence joins TRBV5-1 and TRBJ2-3, with a possible D match to TRBD2 (6 bases). The CDR3 is 14 residues long. Trimming pared 4 bases from V and 4 bases from J, leaving 13 bases between. Germline-derived CDR1 and CDR2 are SGHRS and YFSETQ. CDR3 sequence reads: CASSEGTSADTQYF. The CDR3 DNA is TGCGCCAGCAGCGAGGGGACTTCGGCAGATACGCAGTATTTT.

The V call is TRBV10-3, the J call TRBJ2-4, with 9 bases matching TRBD1. This CDR3 region has 15 residues. CDR1 and CDR2 from the germline V gene are ENHRY and SYGVKD. J lost 2 bases, V lost 6 bases, and 5 bases had no gene match. CDR3 DNA: TGTGCCATCAGCACCGGGACAGGGACCAAAAACATTCAGTACTTC. Amino acid sequence: CAISTGTGTKNIQYF.

In its sample, this clonotype was seen many times. The rearrangement uses TRBV29-1 and TRBJ2-1; tentatively, D is TRBD2 (5 bases). The CDR3 length is 13 residues. The V gene lost 6 bases and the J gene lost 5 bases, with 14 bases spanning the gap. Germline CDR1 reads SQVTM; CDR2 reads ANQGSEA. The CDR3 reads CSVRWPSNNEQFF. CDR3 nucleotide sequence: TGCAGCGTCAGGTGGCCTAGCAACAATGAGCAGTTCTTC.

The genes are TRBV12-3 or TRBV12-4 and TRBJ2-1, with D perhaps matching TRBD1 or TRBD2 (5 bases each). The length of the CDR3 is 13 residues. V was shortened by 5 bases and J by 7 bases, with 12 bases between the two germline ends. The CDR3 bases are TGTGCCAGCAGTCCAACCAGGGAGAATGAGCAGTTCTTC. This sequence encodes CASSPTRENEQFF.

The chain carries TRBV5-4 and TRBJ2-3; D is unclear. The length of the CDR3 is 15 residues. Germline assignment: CDR1 SGHNT and CDR2 YYREEE (reference sequence). Trimming cost V 5 bases and J 0 bases, with 13 bases left between them. CDR3 nucleotides: TGTGCCAGCAGGGTGCGTCCCTCTAGCACAGATACGCAGTATTTT. Amino acids: CASRVRPSSTDTQYF.

There are many counts of this clonotype. V is TRBV9 and J is TRBJ2-7, with 8 nucleotides matching TRBD1. The V segment lost 3 bases and the J segment 6 bases; nucleotides outside the gene matches: 5. This CDR3 is built from 13 residues. Germline-derived CDR1 and CDR2 are SGDLS and YYNGEE. CDR3 amino acids: CASSAKGQGEQYF. In nucleotides, the CDR3 is TGTGCCAGCAGCGCAAAAGGACAGGGCGAGCAGTACTTC.

The chain carries TRBV10-3 and TRBJ1-5; 10 positions match TRBD1. This CDR3 spans 15 amino acids. V trimming: 5 bases; J trimming: 7 bases; junction bases outside the gene matches: 8. Germline V lookup: CDR1 ENHRY, CDR2 SYGVKD. CDR3 in DNA: TGTGCCATCAGTTCGACAGGGGGCGCAGGCCAGCCCCAGCATTTT. Its translation is CAISSTGGAGQPQHF.

The chain has TRBV27 and TRBJ2-5, with 10 bases that match TRBD1. Unmatched junction bases numbered 10, after V lost 5 bases and J lost 4 bases. The germline gives CDR1 MNHEY, CDR2 SMNVEV (reference sequence). The CDR3 is made up of 16 amino acids. CDR3 nucleotides: TGTGCCAGCAGTCTCCTGGGACAGGGGTTAGGAGAGACCCAGTACTTC. It translates to CASSLLGQGLGETQYF.

This clonotype was seen at least ten times. CDR3 nucleotides: TGTGCCAGCAGTCAACCGGGACAGCCTTACAATGAGCAGTTCTTC. Residues: CASSQPGQPYNEQFF. The gene calls are TRBV14 and TRBJ2-1; 7 nucleotides line up with TRBD1. This CDR3 spans 15 amino acids. Germline V gene data show CDR1 as SGHDN and CDR2 as FVKESK. The V and J ends lost 6 bases and 4 bases, in that order; junction bases with no gene match: 9.

This clonotype was recorded many times. V usage is TRBV11-3 and J usage is TRBJ2-2; D unclear. CDR3 size: 12 residues. CDR1 and CDR2 (germline): SGHNT, YENEEA. V shed 8 bases and J shed 2 bases, with 6 bases lying between them. CDR3 sequence (DNA): TGTGCCAGCTCCTTAAACACCGGGGAGCTGTTTTTT. Translation gives CASSLNTGELFF. Drawing the rest from reference TRBV11-3 and TRBJ2-2, the complete variable domain is EAGVVQSPRYKIIEKKQPVAFWCNPISGHNTLYWYLQNLGQGPELLIRYENEEAVDDSQLPKDRFSAERLKGVDSTLKIQPAELGDSAVYLCASSLNTGELFFGEGSRLTVL.